The rows below give T cell receptor beta chains drawn from one sample of a study of blood T cell repertoires in COVID-19. Clones were sequenced by immunoSEQ multiplex PCR, and TCRdb holds only the in-frame ones, with some missing. The data hold around 170,000 clones, with 74% observed a single time. Sequenced material: peripheral blood. These receptors came from an elderly woman with acute or convalescent COVID-19. CDR3s include the opening cysteine and the closing phenylalanine or tryptophan. The D gene is left open where the match is weak. A row's size may be missing; if present it is once, few, many or a size class.

D	V	J	size	CDR3	DNA
TRBD1	TRBV5-1	TRBJ2-7	few	CASSLDRASYEQYF	TGCGCCAGCAGCTTAGACAGGGCGTCCTACGAGCAGTACTTC
NA	TRBV3-1/TRBV3-2	TRBJ1-5	NA	CASSARVNQPQHF	TGTGCCAGCAGCGCCAGGGTCAATCAGCCCCAGCATTTT
TRBD2	TRBV2	TRBJ2-5	few	CASSEAGLAGEETQYF	TGTGCCAGCAGTGAAGCGGGACTAGCGGGAGAAGAGACCCAGTACTTC
TRBD2	TRBV6-2/TRBV6-3	TRBJ2-1	NA	CASSYSAGGRYNEQFF	TGTGCCAGCAGTTACTCAGCGGGAGGGCGGTACAATGAGCAGTTCTTC
TRBD1	TRBV29-1	TRBJ2-1	NA	CSVVRDRLPGNEQFF	TGCAGCGTTGTCCGGGACAGGCTGCCGGGGAATGAGCAGTTCTTC
TRBD2	TRBV19	TRBJ2-5	NA	CASSMGLAGTQETQYF	TGTGCCAGTAGTATGGGACTAGCGGGAACACAAGAGACCCAGTACTTC
TRBD2	TRBV18	TRBJ2-1	many	CASSPPAGGGYNEQFF	TGTGCCAGCTCACCACCGGCGGGAGGTGGCTACAATGAGCAGTTCTTC
NA	TRBV7-8	TRBJ1-3	NA	CASSLDRYLHTIYF	TGTGCCAGCAGCTTAGACCGCTACTTGCACACCATATATTTT
NA	TRBV28	TRBJ2-1	NA	CASTKGQYYNEQFF	TGTGCCAGCACCAAGGGACAATACTACAATGAGCAGTTCTTC
NA	TRBV18	TRBJ2-2	many	CASSPNPAGELFF	TGTGCCAGCTCACCAAATCCGGCCGGGGAGCTGTTTTTT
NA	TRBV29-1	TRBJ2-7	NA	CSVCRVSGEQYF	TGCAGCGTTTGCAGGGTCTCAGGCGAGCAGTACTTC
NA	TRBV29-1	TRBJ1-4	few	CSARRQAGEKLFF	TGCAGCGCCAGACGACAGGCTGGGGAAAAACTGTTTTTT
NA	TRBV7-2	TRBJ2-7	few	CASSSPSSYEQYF	TGTGCCAGCAGCTCCCCCAGCTCCTACGAGCAGTACTTC
NA	TRBV6-5	TRBJ1-2	once	CASSPRQFNYGYTF	TGTGCCAGCAGTCCTCGACAGTTCAACTATGGCTACACCTTC
TRBD2	TRBV7-8	TRBJ2-5	NA	CASSSSGGPKTPYF	TGTGCCAGCAGCTCTAGCGGGGGCCCGAAAACTCCGTACTTC
NA	TRBV9	TRBJ1-4	NA	CASNPGLSNEKLFF	TGTGCCAGCAACCCGGGACTCTCTAATGAAAAACTGTTTTTT
NA	TRBV27	TRBJ2-2	NA	CASSSFSAGTGELFF	TGTGCCAGCAGTTCATTCAGCGCCGGCACCGGGGAGCTGTTTTTT
NA	TRBV5-1	TRBJ1-6	NA	CASSSQTGVESPLHF	TGCGCCAGCAGCTCCCAGACCGGAGTTGAATCACCCCTCCACTTT
TRBD1	TRBV28	TRBJ1-2	few	CASSGRGRDYGYTF	TGTGCCAGCAGTGGCAGGGGGCGGGACTATGGCTACACCTTC
TRBD2	TRBV18	TRBJ2-1	NA	CASSPGTSGKNEQFF	TGTGCCAGCTCACCGGGGACTAGCGGGAAAAATGAGCAGTTCTTC
TRBD1	TRBV10-3	TRBJ1-6	once	CAISPGQGSPLHF	TGTGCCATCAGCCCGGGACAGGGATCACCCCTCCACTTT
NA	TRBV10-3	TRBJ1-5	NA	CAISEPGGGNQPQHF	TGTGCCATCAGTGAGCCCGGGGGTGGCAATCAGCCCCAGCATTTT
NA	TRBV28	TRBJ2-7	few	CASKASLEEQYF	TGTGCCAGCAAGGCCAGCTTGGAGGAGCAGTACTTC
NA	TRBV3-1/TRBV3-2	TRBJ2-7	NA	CASSQEGPDEQYF	TGTGCCAGCAGCCAAGAGGGGCCAGACGAGCAGTACTTC
TRBD1	TRBV7-2	TRBJ2-5	NA	CASSVTGGEETQYF	TGTGCCAGCAGCGTTACAGGGGGCGAGGAGACCCAGTACTTC
TRBD1	TRBV5-1	TRBJ2-7	NA	CASSDGQGSSEQYF	TGCGCCAGCAGCGACGGACAGGGGTCCTCCGAGCAGTACTTC
TRBD2	TRBV6-5	TRBJ2-1	NA	CASRVAGSSYNEQFF	TGTGCCAGCAGAGTAGCGGGAAGCTCCTACAATGAGCAGTTCTTC
TRBD1	TRBV3-1/TRBV3-2	TRBJ1-1	NA	CASSRAGTANTEAFF	TGTGCCAGCAGCCGAGCCGGGACAGCGAACACTGAAGCTTTCTTT
NA	TRBV6-6	TRBJ2-7	many	CASSSHSGGLSYEQYF	TGTGCCAGCAGTTCCCACTCAGGGGGACTCTCCTACGAGCAGTACTTC
NA	TRBV11-3	TRBJ2-3	few	CASSLETSLTQYF	TGTGCCAGCAGCTTAGAGACTAGTCTTACGCAGTATTTT
TRBD2	TRBV10-3	TRBJ2-7	once	CAISGLAGNSYEQYF	TGTGCCATCAGTGGACTAGCGGGTAACTCCTACGAGCAGTACTTC
TRBD1	TRBV19	TRBJ1-2	many	CASSRTGGFLQGYTF	TGTGCCAGTAGTAGAACAGGGGGCTTTCTCCAAGGCTACACCTTC
NA	TRBV7-2	TRBJ1-5	NA	CASSPNGAGINQPQHF	TGTGCCAGCAGCCCCAACGGAGCAGGGATCAATCAGCCCCAGCATTTT
TRBD2	TRBV18	TRBJ2-1	NA	CASSPLSGTSASLITYNEQFF	TGTGCCAGCTCACCACTTTCCGGGACTAGCGCTTCCCTTATTACCTACAATGAGCAGTTCTTC
TRBD1	TRBV12-3/TRBV12-4	TRBJ2-2	NA	CASSRTGVGELFF	TGTGCCAGCAGCCGAACAGGGGTCGGGGAGCTGTTTTTT
NA	TRBV24-1	TRBJ2-7	NA	CATSDYGEQYF	TGTGCCACCAGTGATTACGGCGAGCAGTACTTC
NA	TRBV5-1	TRBJ1-6	many	CASSDRSSYNSPLHF	TGCGCCAGCAGCGATCGGAGCTCCTATAATTCACCCCTCCACTTT
NA	TRBV30	TRBJ2-7	few	CAWSVTGYEQYF	TGTGCCTGGAGTGTAACGGGGTACGAGCAGTACTTC
NA	TRBV29-1	TRBJ2-2	few	CSVEKGSTGELFF	TGCAGCGTTGAAAAGGGGTCCACCGGGGAGCTGTTTTTT
TRBD2	TRBV2	TRBJ2-2	NA	CASSKSGRDTGELFF	TGTGCCAGCAGCAAGAGCGGGAGGGACACCGGGGAGCTGTTTTTT
NA	TRBV19	TRBJ1-5	NA	CASSGQGDNQPQHF	TGTGCCAGTAGTGGTCAGGGCGACAATCAGCCCCAGCATTTT
TRBD1	TRBV7-2	TRBJ1-1	NA	CASNRQGTEAFF	TGTGCCAGCAACCGACAGGGGACTGAAGCTTTCTTT
NA	TRBV27	TRBJ2-2	NA	CASSLDGGADTGELFF	TGTGCCAGCAGTTTAGATGGGGGCGCGGACACCGGGGAGCTGTTTTTT
NA	TRBV27	TRBJ1-5	once	CASSPDFRGWGGQPQHF	TGTGCCAGCAGTCCCGACTTCCGGGGGTGGGGGGGTCAGCCCCAGCATTTT
TRBD2	TRBV2	TRBJ2-3	NA	CASSPAGSFSTDTQYF	TGTGCCAGCAGTCCAGCGGGGAGCTTTAGCACAGATACGCAGTATTTT
TRBD2	TRBV30	TRBJ2-3	NA	CAWSRWEGQDTQYF	TGTGCCTGGAGTCGGTGGGAGGGCCAAGATACGCAGTATTTT
TRBD2	TRBV27	TRBJ2-3	NA	CASSWSSGRAYDTQYF	TGTGCCAGCAGTTGGTCTAGCGGGAGGGCCTATGATACGCAGTATTTT